These 27 T cell receptor beta chains originate from one sample sequenced in a study of blood T cells in healthy people across ages. Next came a second PCR, run for roughly 6 to 11 cycles, which used a sample-barcoded 5' primer along with a J-beta primer mix. TCRdb called the 5' RACE reads again in MiXCR, with one record for every CDR3 protein. In the table there are 550,000 to 650,000 distinct CDR3 sequences, approximately 30% of which are singletons. The specimen sequenced was blood. All receptors derive from an elderly woman in good health.

This clonotype was found a few times. This chain uses TRBV29-1 with TRBJ2-3; D is unresolved. Looked up from germline, CDR1 is SQVTM and CDR2 is ANQGSEA. With 3 bases removed from V and 1 base from J, the gap between germline ends came to 11 bases. This CDR3 spans 14 amino acids. CDR3 bases: TGCAGCGTTGATTCACCTCAAGGCACAGATACGCAGTATTTT. Translation: CSVDSPQGTDTQYF.

In its sample, this clonotype was seen many times. This chain connects TRBV6-4 to TRBJ2-1; 8 positions match TRBD1. Unmatched junction bases numbered 2, after V lost 4 bases and J lost 3 bases. The CDR3 spans 14 residues. Germline assignment: CDR1 MRHNA and CDR2 SNTAGT. The CDR3 sequence: CASSGGTGYNEQFF. CDR3 DNA: TGTGCCAGCAGTGGGGGGACAGGCTACAATGAGCAGTTCTTC.

This clonotype was picked up many times. J is TRBJ1-5 and V is TRBV7-9; the D gene is possibly TRBD1 (6 bases). The CDR3 totals 14 residues. Germline CDR1 reads SEHNR; CDR2 reads FQNEAQ (reference sequence). V gave up 5 bases and J gave up 4 bases, with 12 bases separating them. This CDR3 is CASSPNRVNQPQHF. The DNA of the CDR3 is TGTGCCAGCAGCCCTAACAGGGTAAATCAGCCCCAGCATTTT.

The chain uses TRBV7-8 and TRBJ1-2; 9 bases map to TRBD1. V lost 5 bases, J lost 8 bases, and 6 bases stayed unmatched. There are 13 residues in the CDR3. Per germline, CDR1 SGHVS and CDR2 FQNEAQ. Here the CDR3 reads CASSKGQGSGYTF. The CDR3 DNA reads TGTGCCAGCAGCAAGGGACAGGGCAGCGGCTACACCTTC.

The chain links TRBV7-6 to TRBJ2-1; 12 nucleotides line up with TRBD2. Germline V CDR1 and CDR2: SGHVS, FNYEAQ. With 5 bases clipped from V and 13 bases from J, the junction kept 9 bases outside the gene matches. The CDR3 runs 14 residues. Written as DNA, the CDR3 is TGTGCCAGCAGCCCTAGCGGGGGGGCGGAAACCCAGTTCTTC. Its protein is CASSPSGGAETQFF.

Only one count was recorded for this clonotype. The chain combines TRBV12-3 or TRBV12-4 with TRBJ2-5, with TRBD1 identical over 12 bases. Trimming cost V 0 bases and J 11 bases; bases outside gene matches: 7. The CDR3 contains 15 residues. The CDR3 spells CASSLAGTGGNGQYF. The DNA of the CDR3 is TGTGCCAGCAGTTTAGCCGGGACAGGGGGCAATGGGCAGTACTTC.

This clonotype occurred many times. This chain joins TRBV20-1 and TRBJ2-2; D call uncertain. V was shortened by 0 bases and J by 7 bases, with 9 bases between the two germline ends. Germline V gene data show CDR1 as DFQATT and CDR2 as SNEGSKA (reference sequence). This CDR3 has 13 amino acids. CDR3 bases: TGCAGTGCTAGAGATGAACCAGTCGGGGAGCTGTTTTTT. The encoded protein is CSARDEPVGELFF.

The table lists this clonotype with many counts. At one end the junction does not follow the germline gene, possibly because of a read error. This chain's CDR3 is CASSDSDEQYF. The CDR3 DNA follows: TGTGCCAGCAGTGACTCCGACGAGCAGTACTTC. The rearrangement links TRBV6-4 to TRBJ2-7; D uncertain. The germline gives CDR1 MRHNA, CDR2 SNTAGT. CDR3 length: 11 amino acids.

This clonotype was observed a single time. This rearrangement joins TRBV24-1 to TRBJ2-3, with 10 bases that match TRBD2. Looked up from germline, CDR1 is KGHDR and CDR2 is SFDVKD. The V gene end was trimmed by 3 bases and the J gene end by 5 bases; junction bases not matched to a gene: 10. The CDR3 runs to 17 residues. The CDR3 DNA sequence: TGTGCCACCAGTGATCGGGCTAGCGGGAGCCCAGGAGATACGCAGTATTTT. Amino acid sequence: CATSDRASGSPGDTQYF.

This clonotype was counted many times. The chain carries TRBV7-9 and TRBJ2-3; 12 bases are shared with TRBD2. The CDR3 runs 17 residues. Trimming cost V 1 base and J 4 bases; bases outside gene matches: 6. Germline lookup yields CDR1 SEHNR and CDR2 FQNEAQ (reference sequence). The CDR3 reads CASSLGTSGEMADTQYF. The CDR3 DNA is TGTGCCAGCAGCTTAGGGACTAGCGGGGAAATGGCAGATACGCAGTATTTT.

This clonotype turned up a few times. This may arise from a read error, as a much more abundant clone is one base away. This chain uses TRBV5-6 with TRBJ2-4; D may be TRBD1 or TRBD2 (5 bases each). The J call may not be correct, given that the DNA end is closer to TRBJ2-7. Germline CDR1 reads SGHDT; CDR2 reads YYEEEE. The CDR3 contains 13 residues. This CDR3 is CASSVGRCYEQYF. The CDR3, as DNA: TGTGCCAGCAGTGTGGGACGGTGTTACGAGCAGTACTTC.

This clonotype was seen repeatedly, ten times or more. The chain combines TRBV11-3 with TRBJ2-2, with D hard to call. Germline loops: CDR1 SGHNT, CDR2 YENEEA. Trimming stripped 5 bases from V and 7 bases from J, with 11 bases between. The CDR3 sequence is 13 residues long. The CDR3 bases are TGTGCCAGCAGCCCTCTTTTCGGCGGGGAGCTGTTTTTT. Translated: CASSPLFGGELFF.

The sample holds many counts of this clonotype. This chain joins TRBV5-1 and TRBJ2-3; D not resolved. From germline, CDR1 is SGHRS and CDR2 YFSETQ. Between the trimmed V and J ends, which lost 4 bases and 0 bases, there was a span of 9 bases. The CDR3 contains 14 residues. The CDR3, as DNA: TGCGCCAGCAGCGGACCAGCTAGCACAGATACGCAGTATTTT. As protein: CASSGPASTDTQYF.

The chain links TRBV28 to TRBJ2-7; possibly TRBD1 for D (7 bases). Germline-derived CDR1 and CDR2 are MDHEN and SYDVKM. The CDR3 consists of 16 residues. Trimming left V 7 bases short and J 3 bases short, with 22 bases between. The CDR3 DNA reads as TGTGCCAGCACCCCATCGGGGCGGCAGGGGGGCTACGAGCAGTACTTC. It codes for CASTPSGRQGGYEQYF.

As concerns this clonotype: This may arise from a read error, as a much more abundant clone is one base away. This chain joins TRBV30 and TRBJ2-4; D is possibly TRBD1 or TRBD2 (5 bases each). CDR1 and CDR2 from the germline V gene are GTSNPN and SVGIG (reference sequence). This CDR3 is built from 10 residues. The V end was cut by 8 bases, the J end by 15 bases, with 17 bases between. The DNA of the CDR3 is TGTGCCACGGGGACGACGGGGCGGTACTTC. It yields the protein CATGTTGRYF.

This clonotype was seen repeatedly, ten times or more. At one end the junction does not follow the germline gene, possibly because of a read error. This chain connects TRBV7-7 to TRBJ2-3; D not resolved. The length of the CDR3 is 16 residues. Germline CDR1 reads SSHAT; CDR2 reads FNYEAQ (reference sequence). CDR3 sequence (DNA): TGTGCTAGCAGCGCCTCCGGCAGACCTAGCACAGATACGCAGTATTTT. Amino acids: CASSASGRPSTDTQYF.

The chain joins TRBV6-5 to TRBJ2-5; 7 nucleotides match TRBD2. CDR1 MNHEY and CDR2 SVGAGI come from the germline V gene. The length of the CDR3 is 14 residues. Trimming removed 0 bases from V and 3 bases from J; junction bases left unmatched: 1. The DNA of the CDR3 is TGTGCCAGCAGTTACTCAGGACTAGAAGAGACCCAGTACTTC. Its protein product is CASSYSGLEETQYF.

This clonotype was detected ten times or more. The chain has TRBV4-1 and TRBJ2-2; a weak D match, TRBD1 (5 bases). In germline, CDR1 is MGHRA, CDR2 YSYEKL. CDR3 length equals 15 residues. The V end was cut by 3 bases, the J end by 1 base, with 9 bases between. The CDR3 sequence: CASSQGRGNTGELFF. The CDR3 region has the DNA TGCGCCAGCAGCCAGGGGCGAGGGAACACCGGGGAGCTGTTTTTT.

This clonotype was picked up many times. The J gene is TRBJ2-7, the V gene TRBV20-1; TRBD1 is a possible D gene (5 bases). This CDR3 spans 13 amino acids. Germline V gives CDR1 DFQATT, CDR2 SNEGSKA (reference sequence). Trimming took 3 bases from V and 6 from J, leaving 15 bases between them. The CDR3 loop reads CSASRGKTGEQYF. The CDR3 DNA follows: TGCAGTGCTAGTAGGGGTAAAACGGGCGAGCAGTACTTC.

The chain is built from TRBV20-1 and TRBJ1-1; D might be TRBD1 (6 bases). The V gene lost 5 bases and the J gene lost 0 bases, with 13 bases spanning the gap. This CDR3 has 14 amino acids. Germline V lookup: CDR1 DFQATT, CDR2 SNEGSKA (reference sequence). CDR3 amino acids: CSALGQKMNTEAFF. The CDR3 nucleotides read TGCAGTGCTCTCGGACAGAAAATGAACACTGAAGCTTTCTTT.

The CDR3 region has the DNA TGTGCCACCAAAGCGCAAAGCGGGACAGTGACCGGGGAGCTGTTTTTT. Its protein is CATKAQSGTVTGELFF. The chain joins TRBV7-6 to TRBJ2-2; D might be TRBD1 or TRBD2, each matching 7 bases. CDR1 and CDR2 (germline): SGHVS, FNYEAQ. The CDR3 has 16 amino acids. V was clipped by 10 bases and J by 5 bases, with 23 bases between them.

The table lists this clonotype with many counts. V and J are TRBV9 and TRBJ1-2; D unclear. The germline CDR1 and CDR2 sequences are SGDLS and YYNGEE. The CDR3 consists of 13 residues. The V end was cut by 3 bases, the J end by 2 bases, with 8 bases between. As DNA, the CDR3 is TGTGCCAGCAGCGAAAGCGAGAACTATGGCTACACCTTC. Translating gives CASSESENYGYTF.

CDR3: CASSLRPQIRTSRYQETQYF. As DNA, the CDR3 is TGCGCCAGCAGCTTGAGGCCGCAAATTCGGACTAGCCGGTACCAAGAGACCCAGTACTTC. The chain combines TRBV5-1 with TRBJ2-5; TRBD2 matches 8 bases. CDR3 length: 20 amino acids. V lost 1 base to trimming and J lost 0 bases; unmatched junction nucleotides: 17. The germline V gene has CDR1 SGHRS and CDR2 YFSETQ.

This clonotype occurred many times. V usage is TRBV30 and J usage is TRBJ2-7, with no clear D. V lost 3 bases, J lost 1 base, and 13 bases lay in between. Germline values: CDR1 GTSNPN, CDR2 SVGIG (reference sequence). The CDR3 runs 14 residues. CDR3 residues: CAWSRGVPSYEQYF. Written as DNA, the CDR3 is TGTGCCTGGAGCCGAGGAGTCCCGTCCTACGAGCAGTACTTC.

Notes on this clonotype: Since no conserved phenylalanine or tryptophan closes the CDR3, a read error is the likely cause. The gene calls are TRBV5-1 and TRBJ1-4; 9 bases map to TRBD1. The germline V gene has CDR1 SGHRS and CDR2 YFSETQ. V shed 2 bases, J shed 7 bases, and the junction held 12 bases outside the gene matches. The CDR3 is made up of 17 amino acids. The DNA of the CDR3 is TGCGCCAGCAGCTTACAGGGGGCGGGCGGTAATGGTGAAAAACTGTTTTTG. Its protein product is CASSLQGAGGNGEKLFL.

In this sample, this clonotype turned up many times. V and J are TRBV12-3 or TRBV12-4 and TRBJ2-1; 9 bases align to TRBD2. V lost 6 bases and J lost 8; bases outside the gene matches: 8. The CDR3 spans 14 residues. The CDR3 here is CASRTGTSFDEQFF. The CDR3 DNA is TGTGCCAGCAGGACCGGGACTAGCTTCGATGAGCAGTTCTTC.

The V and J genes are TRBV20-1 and TRBJ2-5; 7 nucleotides align to TRBD1. The J call may be wrong; the DNA end is better matched by TRBJ2-7. Germline CDR1 reads DFQATT; CDR2 reads SNEGSKA (reference sequence). The CDR3 contains 14 residues. CDR3 amino acids: CSAPKLTGTYEQYF. The CDR3 DNA is TGCAGTGCTCCGAAACTGACAGGGACGTACGAGCAGTACTTC.